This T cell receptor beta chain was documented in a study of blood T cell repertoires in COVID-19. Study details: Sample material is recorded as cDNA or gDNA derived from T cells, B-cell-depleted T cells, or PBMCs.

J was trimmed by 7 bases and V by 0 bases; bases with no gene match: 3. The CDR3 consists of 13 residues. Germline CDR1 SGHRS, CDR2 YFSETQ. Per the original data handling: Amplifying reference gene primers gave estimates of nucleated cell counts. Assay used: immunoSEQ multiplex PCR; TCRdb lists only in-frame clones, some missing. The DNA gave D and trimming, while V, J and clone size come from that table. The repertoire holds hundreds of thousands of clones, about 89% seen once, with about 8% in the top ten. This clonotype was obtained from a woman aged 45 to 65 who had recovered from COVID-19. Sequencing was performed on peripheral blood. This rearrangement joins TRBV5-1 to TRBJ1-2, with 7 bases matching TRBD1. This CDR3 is CASSLVRGLGYTF. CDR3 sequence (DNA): TGCGCCAGCAGCTTGGTTAGGGGGCTTGGCTACACCTTC.